The 29 T cell receptor beta chains listed next were all sequenced from one sample in a study of radiotherapy plus CTLA-4 blockade in lung cancer. Using immunoSEQ multiplex PCR, the repertoire was profiled, and TCRdb retains in-frame clones only, with some absent. The table has tens of thousands of clones, approximately 86% seen once. The source material was peripheral blood, sampled from a patient treated with radiotherapy plus ipilimumab. These receptors were obtained from a human donor with non-small cell lung cancer whose response to radiotherapy plus ipilimumab could not be evaluated.

The chain employs TRBV5-1 and TRBJ1-1; possibly TRBD1 for D (5 bases). Germline loops: CDR1 SGHRS, CDR2 YFSETQ. Trimming left V 6 bases short and J 1 base short, with 16 bases between. The CDR3 is made up of 15 amino acids. The CDR3 protein is CASTPGGDANTEAFF. The CDR3 nucleotides are TGCGCCAGCACCCCGGGGGGGGACGCGAACACTGAAGCTTTCTTT.

This clone came up once. This chain links TRBV28 with TRBJ1-2; D is ambiguous. V lost 7 bases, J lost 4 bases, and 16 bases lay in between. Germline CDR1 MDHEN, CDR2 SYDVKM. This CDR3 region has 14 residues. CDR3 bases: TGTGCCAGCACCCCCGGTCGGCGGGCCTATGGCTACACCTTC. Amino acid sequence: CASTPGRRAYGYTF.

As to this clone: With only one base between it and a far larger clone, this is likely a read error. This sample includes further DNA sequences coding for the same CDR3. The chain couples TRBV19 to TRBJ2-7, with D tentatively TRBD1 (5 bases). The germline CDR1 and CDR2 sequences are LNHDA and SQIVND (reference sequence). Trimming removed 3 bases at V and 12 bases at J, with 12 bases between. The CDR3 totals 11 residues. The CDR3 nucleotides are TGTGCCAGTAGTATGCGGACACTTTGGTACTTC. Amino acids: CASSMRTLWYF.

V gene TRBV15 combines with J gene TRBJ2-3; D is ambiguous. V was clipped by 0 bases and J by 1 base, with 5 bases between them. The CDR3 spans 14 residues. Germline CDR1 is LNHNV and CDR2 is YYDKDF (reference sequence). The CDR3 spells CATSRDIGTDTQYF. CDR3 sequence (DNA): TGTGCCACCAGCAGAGATATCGGCACAGATACGCAGTATTTT. The variable domain in full, with the rest retrieved from reference TRBV15 and TRBJ2-3, is DAMVIQNPRYQVTQFGKPVTLSCSQTLNHNVMYWYQQKSSQAPKLLFHYYDKDFNNEADTPDNFQSRRPNTSFCFLDIRSPGLGDTAMYLCATSRDIGTDTQYFGPGTRLTVL.

The V call is TRBV11-1, the J call TRBJ1-4; no definite D call. Germline loops: CDR1 SGHAT, CDR2 FQDESV (reference sequence). This CDR3 has 14 amino acids. V lost 9 bases and J lost 6, with 17 bases in between. The CDR3 DNA is TGTGCCAGGGTACCAGGCAGATTAGATGAAAAACTGTTTTTT. It translates to CARVPGRLDEKLFF. Full variable domain (remainder filled in from reference TRBV11-1 and TRBJ1-4): EAEVAQSPRYKITEKSQAVAFWCDPISGHATLYWYRQILGQGPELLVQFQDESVVDDSQLPKDRFSAERLKGVDSTLKIQPAELGDSAMYLCARVPGRLDEKLFFGSGTQLSVL.

This rearrangement joins TRBV11-2 to TRBJ1-2; D is undetermined. Trimming left V 4 bases short and J 0 bases short, with 3 bases between. This CDR3 is 12 amino acids long. From germline, CDR1 is SGHAT and CDR2 FQNNGV. Written as DNA, the CDR3 is TGTGCCAGCAGCTACTCTAACTATGGCTACACCTTC. This codes for CASSYSNYGYTF.

V gene TRBV5-4 combines with J gene TRBJ1-2, with 10 bases aligning to TRBD1. CDR3 size: 15 residues. Germline CDR1 SGHNT, CDR2 YYREEE (reference sequence). The trim removed 5 bases at V and 1 base at J, leaving 5 bases unmatched. The CDR3 sequence is CASRSTGGGNYGYTF. The CDR3 DNA is TGTGCCAGCAGGTCGACAGGGGGCGGTAACTATGGCTACACCTTC.

This chain connects TRBV7-2 to TRBJ2-1, with a possible D match to TRBD1 (6 bases). Germline CDR1 SGHTA, CDR2 FQGNSA. The V gene lost 6 bases and the J gene lost 0 bases, with 15 bases spanning the gap. CDR3 length equals 16 residues. CDR3 sequence reads: CASSLLGTSSYNEQFF. The CDR3 nucleotides read TGTGCCAGCAGTCTCTTGGGGACAAGCTCCTACAATGAGCAGTTCTTC. Variable domain in full (rest from reference TRBV7-2 and TRBJ2-1): GAGVSQSPSNKVTEKGKDVELRCDPISGHTALYWYRQSLGQGLEFLIYFQGNSAPDKSGLPSDRFSAERTGGSVSTLTIQRTQQEDSAVYLCASSLLGTSSYNEQFFGPGTRLTVL.

The rearrangement links TRBV4-1 to TRBJ2-5; the D is unclear. Trimming pared 1 base from V and 7 bases from J, leaving 7 bases between. The CDR3 spans 12 residues. Germline CDR1 and CDR2: MGHRA and YSYEKL. In DNA form, the CDR3 reads TGCGCCAGCAGCCAAGTAACGGGGACCCAGTACTTC. It is translated as CASSQVTGTQYF.

Here the CDR3 reads CASSQTGTGDTEAFF. The CDR3 DNA is TGCGCCAGCAGCCAAACCGGGACAGGCGACACTGAAGCTTTCTTT. The chain uses TRBV4-1 and TRBJ1-1; 8 bases match TRBD1. After removal of 2 bases from V and 3 bases from J, the junction contained 5 bases not matched to a gene. The CDR3 runs 15 residues. Germline lookup yields CDR1 MGHRA and CDR2 YSYEKL.

The chain joins TRBV28 to TRBJ2-7; 11 positions agree with TRBD2. This CDR3 contains 16 residues. Germline V gives CDR1 MDHEN, CDR2 SYDVKM. The ends lost 3 bases at V and 4 bases at J; junction bases unmatched: 8. CDR3 region: CASSLLAGGGLYEQYF. The CDR3 DNA reads as TGTGCCAGCAGTTTGCTAGCGGGGGGCGGGCTGTACGAGCAGTACTTC.

The V and J genes are TRBV27 and TRBJ2-2, with TRBD1 matching 9 bases. CDR1 MNHEY and CDR2 SMNVEV come from the germline V gene (reference sequence). With V trimmed by 6 bases and J by 7 bases, 12 bases remained unmatched. The CDR3 has 16 residues. This CDR3 reads CASRQPGDRVGGELFF. The CDR3 nucleotides read TGTGCCAGCAGGCAACCCGGGGACAGGGTTGGCGGGGAGCTGTTTTTT.

This clone was seen a handful of times. The V call is TRBV15, the J call TRBJ1-4; 9 bases map to TRBD1. V lost 3 bases and J lost 6; bases outside the gene matches: 8. CDR3 size: 16 residues. Per the germline V gene, CDR1 is LNHNV and CDR2 is YYDKDF (reference sequence). CDR3 coding DNA: TGTGCCACCAGCAGTGATACAGGGGGCAGGGATGAAAAACTGTTTTTT. Encoded protein: CATSSDTGGRDEKLFF. Supplemented by reference TRBV15 and TRBJ1-4, the full variable domain reads DAMVIQNPRYQVTQFGKPVTLSCSQTLNHNVMYWYQQKSSQAPKLLFHYYDKDFNNEADTPDNFQSRRPNTSFCFLDIRSPGLGDTAMYLCATSSDTGGRDEKLFFGSGTQLSVL.

The chain recombines TRBV11-2 with TRBJ1-3, with unresolved D. Germline V CDR1 and CDR2: SGHAT, FQNNGV. The CDR3 extends over 15 amino acids. The germline V and J ends were trimmed by 2 bases and 0 bases, with 8 bases remaining between them. The CDR3 nucleotides are TGTGCCAGCAGCTTATTCTTGAGCTCTGGAAACACCATATATTTT. It encodes CASSLFLSSGNTIYF.

The V gene is TRBV5-4, the J gene TRBJ2-7; 9 bases fit TRBD1. Germline V lookup: CDR1 SGHNT, CDR2 YYREEE (reference sequence). Unmatched junction bases numbered 3, after V lost 1 base and J lost 7 bases. The CDR3 is 13 amino acids. CDR3 DNA sequence: TGTGCCAGCAGCTTGACAGGGGGCTTTGAGCAGTACTTC. Protein: CASSLTGGFEQYF.

V is TRBV5-4 and J is TRBJ1-2, with 8 nucleotides matching TRBD1. J lost 8 bases, V lost 4 bases, and 7 bases had no gene match. This CDR3 spans 13 amino acids. The germline V gene has CDR1 SGHNT and CDR2 YYREEE (reference sequence). The CDR3: CASSQDRVGGYTF. The CDR3 nucleotides read TGTGCCAGCAGCCAGGACAGGGTTGGAGGCTACACCTTC.

This clone was counted once. The chain has TRBV18 and TRBJ2-3, with TRBD2 matching over 9 bases. Trimming at V came to 0 bases and at J to 1 base, leaving 2 bases not matched to a gene. CDR1 KGHSH and CDR2 LQKENI come from the germline V gene. The CDR3 runs to 16 residues. In DNA form, the CDR3 reads TGTGCCAGCTCACCACCTCGCGGGGGGGGCACAGATACGCAGTATTTT. Translating gives CASSPPRGGGTDTQYF.

The chain joins TRBV4-1 to TRBJ1-5; unclear D gene. V lost 2 bases to trimming and J lost 0 bases, with 11 bases between them. Germline lookup yields CDR1 MGHRA and CDR2 YSYEKL. CDR3 length equals 16 residues. CDR3 in amino acids: CASSQSPEYSNQPQHF. The DNA of the CDR3 is TGCGCCAGCAGCCAATCCCCTGAGTATAGCAATCAGCCCCAGCATTTT.

This clone was counted once. This chain uses TRBV6-1 with TRBJ1-1; D is uncertain. V shed 11 bases and J shed 4 bases, with 17 bases lying between them. There are 13 residues in the CDR3. Germline lookup yields CDR1 MNHNS and CDR2 SASEGT. CDR3 in DNA: TGTGCCGGCGCCGGCGTCCGGGGCACTGAAGCTTTCTTT. This sequence encodes CAGAGVRGTEAFF.

In its sample, this clone was seen a few times. The rearrangement joins TRBV28 to TRBJ2-6, with unresolved D. V lost 6 bases and J lost 1, with 4 bases in between. Germline V lookup: CDR1 MDHEN, CDR2 SYDVKM. The CDR3 has 13 amino acids. The CDR3 protein is CASRSSGANVLTF. CDR3 nucleotide sequence: TGTGCCAGCAGGAGTTCTGGGGCCAACGTCCTGACTTTC. Full variable domain (outside the CDR3, taken from reference TRBV28 and TRBJ2-6): DVKVTQSSRYLVKRTGEKVFLECVQDMDHENMFWYRQDPGLGLRLIYFSYDVKMKEKGDIPEGYSVSREKKERFSLILESASTNQTSMYLCASRSSGANVLTFGAGSRLTVL.

The gene calls are TRBV11-1 and TRBJ2-5; possibly TRBD1 for D (5 bases). Between the trimmed V and J ends, which lost 3 bases and 5 bases, there was a span of 13 bases. This CDR3 spans 14 amino acids. Germline CDR1 reads SGHAT; CDR2 reads FQDESV (reference sequence). In nucleotides, the CDR3 is TGTGCCAGCAGCTTGGGGCAAACCGGCGAGACCCAGTACTTC. Protein product: CASSLGQTGETQYF.

V is TRBV19 and J is TRBJ1-4, with D perhaps TRBD1 (5 bases). Looked up from germline, CDR1 is LNHDA and CDR2 is SQIVND (reference sequence). CDR3 length: 13 residues. V was clipped by 8 bases and J by 3 bases, with 10 bases between them. CDR3 residues: CASGGDANEKLFF. DNA of the CDR3: TGTGCCAGTGGCGGGGACGCTAATGAAAAACTGTTTTTT.

The gene calls are TRBV5-1 and TRBJ1-1, with D tentatively TRBD1 (5 bases). Germline V gene data show CDR1 as SGHRS and CDR2 as YFSETQ. CDR3 length equals 14 residues. The ends were cut back, 1 base at V and 4 bases at J, with 11 bases in the middle. The CDR3 DNA reads TGCGCCAGCAGCTTGCTTGGAAGGGGCACTGAAGCTTTCTTT. Translation gives CASSLLGRGTEAFF.

The genes are TRBV7-8 and TRBJ1-5, with 9 nucleotides matching TRBD1. Looked up from germline, CDR1 is SGHVS and CDR2 is FQNEAQ. This CDR3 has 15 amino acids. V lost 2 bases, J lost 8 bases, and 7 bases stayed unmatched. CDR3 DNA: TGTGCCAGCAGCTTAACGGGACAGGGTGGTAAGCCCCAGCATTTT. Its translation: CASSLTGQGGKPQHF.

The chain is built from TRBV4-2 and TRBJ2-3; 10 bases map to TRBD1. The V gene's germline CDR1 is LGHNA and CDR2 YNFKEQ. This CDR3 is built from 18 residues. With 0 bases clipped from V and 2 bases from J, the junction kept 8 bases outside the gene matches. The CDR3 DNA is TGTGCCAGCAGCCAAGATATCGGGACAGGGGCCCCCACAGATACGCAGTATTTT. As protein: CASSQDIGTGAPTDTQYF.

This clone appeared a single time. The chain joins TRBV7-6 to TRBJ2-5; TRBD1 agrees at 7 bases. This CDR3 spans 15 amino acids. CDR1 is SGHVS, CDR2 FNYEAQ, per germline. Trimming took 5 bases from V and 5 from J; bases not matched to a gene: 11. The CDR3 bases are TGTGCCAGCAGCGAAGTAGGGGGCGGTAGGGAGACCCAGTACTTC. Encoded protein: CASSEVGGGRETQYF.

This clone occurred a few times. The CDR3 region is CASSLPSYAGGKETQYF. Here the CDR3 DNA reads TGTGCCAGCAGTTTACCCTCCTATGCGGGAGGGAAGGAGACCCAGTACTTC. This sequence joins TRBV28 and TRBJ2-5, with 9 bases fitting TRBD2. The V segment lost 2 bases and the J segment 5 bases; nucleotides outside the gene matches: 12. Germline V gene sequence: CDR1 MDHEN, CDR2 SYDVKM. CDR3 length equals 17 residues.

This clone has only one observation. The chain recombines TRBV27 with TRBJ2-7, with 7 bases that match TRBD1. The CDR3 runs 16 residues. The junction had 15 bases not matched to a gene; V was cut back by 6 bases and J by 4 bases. Germline CDR1 and CDR2: MNHEY and SMNVEV (reference sequence). The DNA for the CDR3 is TGTGCCAGCAGCCACAACAGGGGCGCTTCGGTATACGAGCAGTACTTC. It codes for CASSHNRGASVYEQYF.

A few counts support this clone. The junction departs from the called germline gene at one end, perhaps through a read error. V usage is TRBV7-7 and J usage is TRBJ2-2; D is unclear. There are 13 residues in the CDR3. Germline values: CDR1 SSHAT, CDR2 FNYEAQ (reference sequence). The DNA for the CDR3 is TGTGCTAGCAGCATGACTGACACCGGGGAGCTGTTTTTT. Translated: CASSMTDTGELFF.